This T cell receptor beta chain was sequenced during a study of regulatory T cells in long-lasting Graves disease. To make TCR beta libraries, researchers used iRepertoire HTBI primers and Arm-PCR of CDR3 regions. TCRdb fed the multiplex PCR reads into MiXCR, producing one record per CDR3 protein. The sample records roughly 500,000 distinct CDR3 sequences, approximately 15% being singletons. About this clonotype itself: Its antigen is as yet unknown.

Germline CDR1 and CDR2: ENHRY and SYGVKD. The CDR3 runs 14 residues. With 8 bases clipped from V and 2 bases from J, the junction kept 6 bases outside the gene matches. Notes on the study in general: Repertoires from persistent disease leaned toward TRBV28, TRBJ1-2 and TRBJ2-5. Comparison showed that persistent patients shared more public clonotypes (about 2,800) than new patients (966).

Specified time point: newly diagnosed GD, antithyroid drugs for less than 3 months. There was RNA extracted from PBMCs, and the TCR library was made from it. Clinicians diagnosed Graves' disease using American Thyroid Association guidelines. In addition, the sample was reused for a study of T cells in Graves' hyperthyroidism and ophthalmopathy.

This sequence originates from a man younger than 40 with Graves disease. The V gene is TRBV10-3, the J gene TRBJ2-3; the match to TRBD2 covers 8 bases. Specimen: peripheral blood mononuclear cells (PBMCs), collected at new diagnosis, from a patient treated with antithyroid drugs. CDR3 sequence: CAISGGGFTDTQYF. CDR3 sequence (DNA): TGTGCCATCTCGGGCGGGGGGTTCACAGATACGCAGTATTTT.